The source of this T cell receptor (beta chain) is a study of blood T cell repertoires in COVID-19. Study-wide background: Specimens from acute and convalescent COVID-19 originated in the United States, Italy and Spain.

Germline CDR1 reads MNHEY; CDR2 reads SVGAGI. Germline trimming cut 8 bases from V and 7 bases from J; bases unmatched to any gene: 8. The CDR3 runs to 14 residues. Under the authors' procedure: Amplification from reference gene primers served as the basis for estimated nucleated cell counts. Repertoires were generated with immunoSEQ multiplex PCR, while TCRdb's copy carries only in-frame clones and drops some. V, J and clone size reflect that table, while D and trimming were determined from the DNA. The data hold 100,000 to 150,000 clones, with 80% to 85% observed a single time. The sequenced sample consisted of peripheral blood. This TCR was sampled from a woman aged 50 to 65 with acute or convalescent COVID-19. The chain carries TRBV6-5 and TRBJ2-1; 10 bases align to TRBD2. Here the CDR3 reads CASGSSGSWNEQFF. As DNA, the CDR3 is TGTGCCAGCGGATCTAGCGGGAGCTGGAATGAGCAGTTCTTC.